This is a list of T cell receptor beta chains from one sample in a study of PD-1 blockade in classical Hodgkin lymphoma. Profiled with immunoSEQ multiplex PCR; TCRdb holds only in-frame clones, not every one. The data show over 10,000 clones, almost 90% seen once. Sequencing was performed on CD4+ T cells from blood, taken before the fourth cycle of nivolumab. The receptor source for this set is a human donor with classical Hodgkin lymphoma. CDR3s include the opening cysteine and the closing phenylalanine or tryptophan. D genes are given only for firm matches. The size of a clone is reported for some rows only, either as once, few or many, or as a class for expanded clones.

>TRBJ2-3|TRBV5-6|TRBD1|NA
TGTGCCAGCAGCCGAGACAGGGGATGGAACACAGATACGCAGTATTTT
CASSRDRGWNTDTQYF
>TRBJ2-6|TRBV6-4|TRBD1|NA
TGTGCCAGCAGTGACTTTCTATTTCCCGGGACAGCTGGGGCCAACGTCCTGACTTTC
CASSDFLFPGTAGANVLTF
>TRBJ1-2|TRBV7-8|NA|NA
TGTGCCAGCAGCTTAGTAGGGGATGGCTACACCTTC
CASSLVGDGYTF
>TRBJ2-3|TRBV5-8|NA|NA
TGTGCCAGCAGCTTGGTATATGGCCTCACTTCTAGCACAGATACGCAGTATTTT
CASSLVYGLTSSTDTQYF
>TRBJ1-1|TRBV9|NA|NA
TGTGCCAGCAGCCTGGGGGGGGCGATGAACACTGAAGCTTTCTTT
CASSLGGAMNTEAFF
>TRBJ2-3|TRBV6-1|NA|NA
TGTGCCAGTCATTTACTAGCCGGGTATACGCAGTATTTT
CASHLLAGYTQYF
>TRBJ1-1|TRBV27|NA|NA
TGTGCCAGCAGACCCATCCGGGTCGCAGAAGCTTTCTTT
CASRPIRVAEAFF
>TRBJ1-2|TRBV5-1|NA|NA
TGCGCCAGCAGCCCCCAAAGGGCGATCTATGGCTACACCTTC
CASSPQRAIYGYTF
>TRBJ2-3|TRBV6-1|NA|NA
TGTGCCAGCAGTTCCGGAGGTAGCTACACAGATACGCAGTATTTT
CASSSGGSYTDTQYF
>TRBJ2-5|TRBV27|NA|NA
TGTGCCAGCAGTTCCTCGTACCAAGAGACCCAGTACTTC
CASSSSYQETQYF
>TRBJ2-7|TRBV5-3|TRBD1|NA
TGTGCCAGAAGCCCCGGACAGGGTTCCTACGAGCAGTACTTC
CARSPGQGSYEQYF
>TRBJ2-2|TRBV7-8|NA|NA
TGTGCCAGCACGCGGGGAATGTCCACCGGGGAGCTGTTTTTT
CASTRGMSTGELFF
>TRBJ1-4|TRBV7-3|NA|few
TGTGCCAGCAGCTTAGATCCCCAGGGTGAAAAACTGTTTTTT
CASSLDPQGEKLFF
>TRBJ2-5|TRBV7-9|NA|NA
TGTGCCAGCAGCTTACGGTTCGGACCCCAAGAGACCCAGTACTTC
CASSLRFGPQETQYF
>TRBJ2-7|TRBV2|NA|NA
TGTGCCAGCAGGGAGGGGACTTACTCCCACGAGCAGTACTTC
CASREGTYSHEQYF
>TRBJ2-5|TRBV2|NA|NA
TGTGCCAGCAGTGGGATGATATCGGGGGAGACCCAGTACTTC
CASSGMISGETQYF
>TRBJ2-5|TRBV5-4|NA|NA
TGTGCCATAGGGGAGACCCAGTACTTC
CAIGETQYF
>TRBJ1-6|TRBV11-2|TRBD1|NA
TGTGCCAGCAGCTTATCCTCAGGGACAGAAAATTCACCCCTCCACTTT
CASSLSSGTENSPLHF
>TRBJ2-5|TRBV7-3|TRBD1|NA
TGTGCCAGCAGCTTAAGGGGACAGGGTTCATGGGAGACCCAGTACTTC
CASSLRGQGSWETQYF